The 27 T cell receptor beta chains below all came from one sample that was sequenced in a study of blood T cell repertoires in COVID-19. Clones were sequenced by immunoSEQ multiplex PCR, and TCRdb holds only the in-frame ones, with some missing. The sample has about 200,000 clones; 70% to 85% are singletons. Sequencing input: peripheral blood. These receptors were collected from a human donor with acute or convalescent COVID-19. The donor label of this sample is uncertain.

The count of this clone is one. The J gene is TRBJ2-3, the V gene TRBV2; TRBD1 matches 9 bases. The V segment lost 7 bases and the J segment 4 bases; nucleotides outside the gene matches: 6. Germline V gene lookup returns CDR1 SNHLY and CDR2 FYNNEI. The CDR3 totals 14 residues. The CDR3 here is CASITGGSADTQYF. CDR3 bases: TGTGCCAGCATCACAGGGGGCAGCGCAGATACGCAGTATTTT.

This chain joins TRBV13 and TRBJ2-7, with 8 bases identical to TRBD2. This CDR3 region has 16 residues. The V gene's germline CDR1 is PRHDT and CDR2 FYEKMQ (reference sequence). The junction had 9 bases not matched to a gene; V was cut back by 5 bases and J by 0 bases. The CDR3 DNA sequence: TGTGCCAGCAGCACCCCCTCGCGGGAGGTCTCCTACGAGCAGTACTTC. It yields the protein CASSTPSREVSYEQYF.

The rearrangement uses TRBV19 and TRBJ1-2; D unclear. The V end was cut by 4 bases, the J end by 3 bases, with 15 bases between. The CDR3 runs 15 residues. CDR1 LNHDA and CDR2 SQIVND come from the germline V gene (reference sequence). The CDR3 loop reads CASSSISGDYYGYTF. The DNA for the CDR3 is TGTGCCAGTAGTAGCATCTCGGGAGACTACTATGGCTACACCTTC.

This clone came up a few times. The CDR3 loop reads CASSEVIGNEQFF. CDR3 DNA: TGTGCCAGCAGTGAAGTCATCGGTAATGAGCAGTTCTTC. This chain uses TRBV6-1 with TRBJ2-1, with no clear D. The CDR3 contains 13 residues. CDR1 and CDR2 from the germline V gene are MNHNS and SASEGT. The V gene lost 1 base and the J gene lost 7 bases, with 8 bases spanning the gap.

The gene calls are TRBV5-6 and TRBJ2-2; TRBD1 aligns across 9 bases. CDR1 and CDR2 (germline): SGHDT, YYEEEE. Trimming removed 3 bases from V and 1 base from J; junction bases left unmatched: 13. This CDR3 contains 19 residues. The CDR3 here is CASSSTDRGLALNTGELFF. The CDR3 DNA sequence: TGTGCCAGCAGCTCTACGGACAGGGGACTCGCCTTGAACACCGGGGAGCTGTTTTTT.

V is TRBV28 and J is TRBJ1-6; a possible D gene is TRBD1 (6 bases). Germline V lookup: CDR1 MDHEN, CDR2 SYDVKM. The CDR3 extends over 15 amino acids. V was pared by 5 bases and J by 7 bases, with 15 bases between. CDR3 sequence: CASSAGGGLNSPLHF. CDR3 bases: TGTGCCAGCAGTGCGGGGGGGGGCCTCAATTCACCCCTCCACTTT.

This chain joins TRBV3-1 (or the pseudogene TRBV3-2) and TRBJ2-3; 8 bases align to TRBD2. V trimming: 3 bases; J trimming: 5 bases; junction bases outside the gene matches: 7. Germline V gene data show CDR1 as LGHDT and CDR2 as YNNKEL (reference sequence). This CDR3 has 15 amino acids. CDR3 in amino acids: CASSHQAGALDTQYF. DNA of the CDR3: TGTGCCAGCAGCCATCAAGCGGGAGCACTAGATACGCAGTATTTT.

This rearrangement joins TRBV3-1 (or the pseudogene TRBV3-2) to TRBJ2-1; 8 nucleotides agree with TRBD2. The ends lost 0 bases at V and 7 bases at J; junction bases unmatched: 11. CDR1 and CDR2 (germline): LGHDT, YNNKEL (reference sequence). The CDR3 covers 17 residues. CDR3 sequence reads: CASSQEWREDLRNEQFF. CDR3 nucleotides: TGTGCCAGCAGCCAAGAATGGCGGGAGGACCTCCGGAATGAGCAGTTCTTC.

The rearrangement links TRBV6-5 to TRBJ1-4, with 7 bases fitting TRBD1. The V gene end was trimmed by 4 bases and the J gene end by 5 bases; junction bases not matched to a gene: 1. The germline V gene has CDR1 MNHEY and CDR2 SVGAGI. The CDR3 has 13 residues. CDR3 protein: CASSSTGNEKLFF. The CDR3 bases are TGTGCCAGCAGTTCGACAGGGAATGAAAAACTGTTTTTT.

The chain combines TRBV28 with TRBJ2-7; D possibly corresponds to TRBD1 (5 bases). Germline V gene sequence: CDR1 MDHEN, CDR2 SYDVKM. V was pared by 8 bases and J by 0 bases, with 14 bases between. This CDR3 contains 14 residues. CDR3 in amino acids: CASRRASHSYEQYF. CDR3 DNA: TGTGCCAGCCGCAGGGCATCCCACTCCTACGAGCAGTACTTC.

The chain joins TRBV6-2 or TRBV6-3 to TRBJ2-7, with D tentatively TRBD1 (5 bases). Trimming left V 5 bases short and J 1 base short, with 12 bases between. The CDR3 length is 14 residues. Germline V gene sequence: CDR1 MNHEY, CDR2 SVGEGT. CDR3 sequence reads: CASSDPTGSYEQYF. The CDR3 DNA is TGTGCCAGCAGTGACCCTACAGGATCCTACGAGCAGTACTTC.

There are a few counts of this clone. The genes are TRBV7-2 and TRBJ1-1, with D tentatively TRBD1 (5 bases). This CDR3 is built from 14 residues. Deletions cut 1 base from V and 2 bases from J, with 8 bases between. CDR1 is SGHTA, CDR2 FQGNSA, per germline. In DNA, the CDR3 is TGTGCCAGCAGCTTAGTCGGGGGTAACACTGAAGCTTTCTTT. Encoded protein: CASSLVGGNTEAFF.

About this clone itself: Other DNA sequences within the sample encode an identical CDR3. CDR3: CASSPGQAEETQYF. The CDR3 DNA reads as TGTGCCAGCAGCCCTGGACAGGCCGAAGAGACCCAGTACTTC. The chain links TRBV7-9 to TRBJ2-5, with 7 positions matching TRBD1. This CDR3 contains 14 residues. The germline CDR1 and CDR2 sequences are SEHNR and FQNEAQ (reference sequence). Trimming removed 5 bases from V and 3 bases from J; junction bases left unmatched: 6.

V is TRBV3-1 (or the pseudogene TRBV3-2) and J is TRBJ2-3; 8 bases agree with TRBD2. This CDR3 is 14 amino acids long. Germline CDR1 is LGHDT and CDR2 is YNNKEL (reference sequence). Trimming cost V 4 bases and J 7 bases; bases outside gene matches: 7. The CDR3 loop is CASSLSGSPNTQYF. The CDR3 DNA follows: TGTGCCAGCAGCCTCAGCGGGAGCCCTAATACGCAGTATTTT.

The chain carries TRBV10-3 and TRBJ2-1; 11 bases match TRBD2. Losses at the gene ends were 6 bases for V and 8 bases for J; bases not matched to a gene: 12. The germline V gene encodes CDR1 ENHRY and CDR2 SYGVKD. The CDR3 has 16 residues. In nucleotides, the CDR3 is TGTGCCATCAGCCTTCGATTAGCGGGAGGGGGGGATGAGCAGTTCTTC. Amino acids: CAISLRLAGGGDEQFF.

This chain uses TRBV5-1 with TRBJ1-2, with 11 bases that match TRBD1. This CDR3 is 16 amino acids long. Looked up from germline, CDR1 is SGHRS and CDR2 is YFSETQ. With 4 bases clipped from V and 5 bases from J, the junction kept 10 bases outside the gene matches. The CDR3 nucleotides read TGCGCCAGCAGCCGCGGACAGGGGGCGGTCGATTATGGCTACACCTTC. This encodes CASSRGQGAVDYGYTF.

This chain connects TRBV7-2 to TRBJ1-1; D possibly corresponds to TRBD1 (5 bases). From germline, CDR1 is SGHTA and CDR2 FQGNSA. The V end was cut by 5 bases, the J end by 7 bases, with 11 bases between. This CDR3 comprises 12 residues. The DNA for the CDR3 is TGTGCCAGCAGCCTGGGGGGTGGTGAAGCTTTCTTT. Translation gives CASSLGGGEAFF.

The CDR3 is CASSDSGINEKLFF. The DNA of the CDR3 is TGCGCCAGCAGTGACTCAGGGATTAATGAAAAACTGTTTTTT. The rearrangement joins TRBV10-1 to TRBJ1-4; a possible D gene is TRBD1 (5 bases). This CDR3 region has 14 residues. The V end lost 3 bases, the J end lost 4 bases, and 9 bases lay between the germline ends. The germline gives CDR1 WNHNN, CDR2 SYGVQD (reference sequence).

The chain recombines TRBV28 with TRBJ2-7; perhaps TRBD1 as D (6 bases). The CDR3 runs to 12 residues. Germline V lookup: CDR1 MDHEN, CDR2 SYDVKM. Trimming removed 4 bases at V and 7 bases at J, with 11 bases between. This CDR3 is CASSSRGGEQYF. CDR3 in DNA: TGTGCCAGCAGTTCCCGAGGGGGTGAGCAGTACTTC.

This chain uses TRBV16 with TRBJ1-3; TRBD1 matches at 7 bases. Unmatched junction bases numbered 10, after V lost 2 bases and J lost 3 bases. CDR1 is KGHSY and CDR2 is FQNENV in the germline V gene. This CDR3 region has 17 residues. The CDR3 coding sequence is TGTGCCAGCAGCCAACTACCAGACAGGGCCGTTGGAAACACCATATATTTT. This encodes CASSQLPDRAVGNTIYF.

V usage is TRBV9 and J usage is TRBJ2-1, with 8 nucleotides matching TRBD1. The CDR3 has 15 amino acids. Germline CDR1 reads SGDLS; CDR2 reads YYNGEE. With 0 bases clipped from V and 6 bases from J, the junction kept 5 bases outside the gene matches. The CDR3 protein is CASSVAQGAVNEQFF. The CDR3 bases are TGTGCCAGCAGCGTAGCCCAGGGGGCGGTCAATGAGCAGTTCTTC.

This clone has more than one count but fewer than ten. The genes are TRBV19 and TRBJ2-3; 8 nucleotides line up with TRBD2. Germline V gene sequence: CDR1 LNHDA, CDR2 SQIVND (reference sequence). The CDR3 has 15 amino acids. After removal of 1 base from V and 7 bases from J, the junction contained 7 bases not matched to a gene. CDR3 nucleotides: TGTGCCAGTAGTATAGGGTCGGGAGGGGAAAATACGCAGTATTTT. Translated, it gives CASSIGSGGENTQYF.

J is TRBJ2-6 and V is TRBV7-2; 9 bases match TRBD1. The CDR3 loop spans 18 amino acids. Germline assignment: CDR1 SGHTA and CDR2 FQGNSA. V lost 5 bases and J lost 0; bases outside the gene matches: 8. CDR3 protein: CASSPGQGGFSGANVLTF. CDR3 sequence (DNA): TGTGCCAGCAGCCCGGGACAGGGAGGGTTCTCTGGGGCCAACGTCCTGACTTTC.

This sequence joins TRBV5-6 and TRBJ1-2; 8 positions match TRBD1. Germline V gene data show CDR1 as SGHDT and CDR2 as YYEEEE. J lost 6 bases, V lost 3 bases, and 4 bases had no gene match. There are 13 residues in the CDR3. The CDR3 reads CASSSWTGHGYTF. The CDR3 nucleotides read TGTGCCAGCAGCTCCTGGACAGGGCATGGCTACACCTTC.

The J gene is TRBJ2-7, the V gene TRBV19, with D possibly matching TRBD2 (5 bases). Germline-derived CDR1 and CDR2 are LNHDA and SQIVND (reference sequence). The CDR3 runs to 15 residues. V lost 0 bases and J lost 2, with 11 bases in between. This chain's CDR3 is CASSIDPRGPYEQYF. The CDR3 coding sequence is TGTGCCAGTAGTATAGATCCTAGAGGGCCCTACGAGCAGTACTTC.

Notes on this clone: The same CDR3 is also encoded by other DNA sequences in this sample. J is TRBJ2-7 and V is TRBV2, with TRBD2 matching 13 bases. V gave up 6 bases and J gave up 3 bases; unmatched junction bases: 2. Per germline, CDR1 SNHLY and CDR2 FYNNEI. The CDR3 loop spans 14 amino acids. This chain's CDR3 is CASSGTSGNYEQYF. In DNA, the CDR3 is TGTGCCAGCAGCGGGACTAGCGGGAACTACGAGCAGTACTTC.

V usage is TRBV11-2 and J usage is TRBJ2-7; 8 nucleotides line up with TRBD2. The germline gives CDR1 SGHAT, CDR2 FQNNGV. Losses at the gene ends were 0 bases for V and 9 bases for J; bases not matched to a gene: 10. CDR3 length: 15 residues. The CDR3 here is CASSLDGVGRAGQYF. CDR3 sequence (DNA): TGTGCCAGCAGCTTAGACGGTGTCGGGAGGGCCGGGCAGTACTTC.